This T cell receptor beta chain was recovered during a study of blood T cell repertoires in COVID-19. Measured with immunoSEQ multiplex PCR; TCRdb has only the in-frame clones, and not every one. The table includes 200,000 to 250,000 clones, around nine tenths detected once. This CDR3 has 13 residues. The germline V gene has CDR1 LNHDA and CDR2 SQIVND (reference sequence). V lost 5 bases, J lost 9 bases, and 8 bases stayed unmatched. The J gene is TRBJ1-2, the V gene TRBV19, with 8 bases identical to TRBD1. Sequencing input: peripheral blood. The sequence derives from a woman aged 70 to 79 with active or convalescent COVID-19. The CDR3 reads CASSVRTGLRYTF. The DNA of the CDR3 is TGTGCCAGTAGTGTAAGGACAGGGCTACGCTACACCTTC.